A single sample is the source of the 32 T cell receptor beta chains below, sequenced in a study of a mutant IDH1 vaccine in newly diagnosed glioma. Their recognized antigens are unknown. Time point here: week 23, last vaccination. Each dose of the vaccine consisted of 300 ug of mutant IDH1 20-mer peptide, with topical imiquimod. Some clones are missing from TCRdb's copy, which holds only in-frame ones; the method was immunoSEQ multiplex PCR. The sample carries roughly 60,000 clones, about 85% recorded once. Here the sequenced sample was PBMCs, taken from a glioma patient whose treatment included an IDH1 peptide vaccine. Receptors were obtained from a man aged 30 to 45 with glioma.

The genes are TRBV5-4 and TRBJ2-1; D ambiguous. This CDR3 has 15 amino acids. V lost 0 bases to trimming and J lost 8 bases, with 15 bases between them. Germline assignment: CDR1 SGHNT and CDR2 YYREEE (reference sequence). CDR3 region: CASSLASIVFDEQFF. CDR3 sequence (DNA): TGTGCCAGCAGCTTGGCGAGTATAGTTTTCGATGAGCAGTTCTTC.

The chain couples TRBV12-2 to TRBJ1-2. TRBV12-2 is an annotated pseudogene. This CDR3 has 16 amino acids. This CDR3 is CASRLAPCLAPNGYTF. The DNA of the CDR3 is TGTGCAAGTCGCTTAGCCCCCTGTTTGGCACCTAATGGCTACACCTTC.

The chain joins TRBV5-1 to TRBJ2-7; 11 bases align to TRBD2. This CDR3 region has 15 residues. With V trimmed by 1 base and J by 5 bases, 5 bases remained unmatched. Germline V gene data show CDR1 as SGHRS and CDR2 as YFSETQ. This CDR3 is CASSLISGGVDEQYF. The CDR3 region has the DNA TGCGCCAGCAGCTTGATTAGCGGGGGGGTCGACGAGCAGTACTTC.

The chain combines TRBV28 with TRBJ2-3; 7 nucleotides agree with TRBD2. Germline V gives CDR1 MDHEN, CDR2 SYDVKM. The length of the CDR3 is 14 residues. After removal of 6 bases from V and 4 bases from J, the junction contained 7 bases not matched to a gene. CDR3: CASRGGGNSDTQYF. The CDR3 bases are TGTGCCAGCAGGGGCGGGGGTAATTCAGATACGCAGTATTTT. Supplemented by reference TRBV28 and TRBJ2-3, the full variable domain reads DVKVTQSSRYLVKRTGEKVFLECVQDMDHENMFWYRQDPGLGLRLIYFSYDVKMKEKGDIPEGYSVSREKKERFSLILESASTNQTSMYLCASRGGGNSDTQYFGPGTRLTVL.

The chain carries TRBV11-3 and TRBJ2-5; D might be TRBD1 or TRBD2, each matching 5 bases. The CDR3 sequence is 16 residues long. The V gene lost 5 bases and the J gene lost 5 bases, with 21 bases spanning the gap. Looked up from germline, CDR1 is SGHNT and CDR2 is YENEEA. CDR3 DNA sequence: TGTGCCAGCAGCCGGGGCTCCCCGGGTGAGGGGGAGACCCAGTACTTC. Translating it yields CASSRGSPGEGETQYF. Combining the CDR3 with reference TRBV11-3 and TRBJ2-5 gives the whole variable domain EAGVVQSPRYKIIEKKQPVAFWCNPISGHNTLYWYLQNLGQGPELLIRYENEEAVDDSQLPKDRFSAERLKGVDSTLKIQPAELGDSAVYLCASSRGSPGEGETQYFGPGTRLLVL.

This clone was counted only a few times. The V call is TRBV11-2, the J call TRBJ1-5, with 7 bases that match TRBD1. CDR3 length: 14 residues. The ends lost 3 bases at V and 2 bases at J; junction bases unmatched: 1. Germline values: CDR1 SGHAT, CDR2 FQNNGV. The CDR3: CASSFGTGNQPQHF. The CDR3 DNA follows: TGTGCCAGCAGCTTCGGGACAGGCAATCAGCCCCAGCATTTT.

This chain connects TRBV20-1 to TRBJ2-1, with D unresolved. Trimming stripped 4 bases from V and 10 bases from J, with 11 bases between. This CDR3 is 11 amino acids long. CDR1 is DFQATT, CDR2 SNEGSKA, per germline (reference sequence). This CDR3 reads CSATFKREQFF. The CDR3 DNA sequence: TGCAGTGCTACGTTTAAACGGGAGCAGTTCTTC.

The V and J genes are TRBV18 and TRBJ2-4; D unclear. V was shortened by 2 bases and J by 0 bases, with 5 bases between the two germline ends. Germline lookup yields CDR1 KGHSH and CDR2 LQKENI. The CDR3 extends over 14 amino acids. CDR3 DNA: TGTGCCAGCTCACCATCGGGAGCCAAAAACATTCAGTACTTC. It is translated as CASSPSGAKNIQYF.

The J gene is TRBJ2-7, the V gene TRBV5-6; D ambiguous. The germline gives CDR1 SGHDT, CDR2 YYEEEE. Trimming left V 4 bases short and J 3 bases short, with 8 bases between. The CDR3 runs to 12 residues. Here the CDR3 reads CASSALDYEQYF. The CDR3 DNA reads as TGTGCCAGCAGCGCCTTGGACTACGAGCAGTACTTC.

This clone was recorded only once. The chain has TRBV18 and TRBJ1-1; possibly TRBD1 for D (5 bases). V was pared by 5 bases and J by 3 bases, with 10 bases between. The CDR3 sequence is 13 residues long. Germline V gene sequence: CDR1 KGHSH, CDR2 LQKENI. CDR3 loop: CASSTKGDTEAFF. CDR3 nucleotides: TGTGCCAGCTCAACTAAAGGGGACACTGAAGCTTTCTTT.

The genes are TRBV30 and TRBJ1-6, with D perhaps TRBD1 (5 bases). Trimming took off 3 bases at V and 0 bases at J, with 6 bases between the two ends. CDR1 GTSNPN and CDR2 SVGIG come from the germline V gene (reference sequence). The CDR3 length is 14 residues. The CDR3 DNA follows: TGTGCCTGGAGCAGGGACTCCTATAATTCACCCCTCCACTTT. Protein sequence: CAWSRDSYNSPLHF.

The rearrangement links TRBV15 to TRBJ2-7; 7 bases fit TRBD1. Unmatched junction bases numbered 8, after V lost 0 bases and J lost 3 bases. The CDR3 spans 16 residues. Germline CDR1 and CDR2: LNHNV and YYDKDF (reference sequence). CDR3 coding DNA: TGTGCCACCAGCAGAGACCATCCCGGGACAGTCTACGAGCAGTACTTC. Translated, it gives CATSRDHPGTVYEQYF.

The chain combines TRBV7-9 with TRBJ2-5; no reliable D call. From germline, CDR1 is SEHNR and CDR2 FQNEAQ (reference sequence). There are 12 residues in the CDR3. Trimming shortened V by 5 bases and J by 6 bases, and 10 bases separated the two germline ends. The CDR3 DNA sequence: TGTGCCAGCAGCACGTGGACCCAGACCCAGTACTTC. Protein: CASSTWTQTQYF.

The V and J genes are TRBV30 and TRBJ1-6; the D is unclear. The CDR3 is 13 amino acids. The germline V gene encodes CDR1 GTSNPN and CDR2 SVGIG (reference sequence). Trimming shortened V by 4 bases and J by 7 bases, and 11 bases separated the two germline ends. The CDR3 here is CAWNPALNSPLHF. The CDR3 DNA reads TGTGCCTGGAACCCCGCGCTCAATTCACCCCTCCACTTT.

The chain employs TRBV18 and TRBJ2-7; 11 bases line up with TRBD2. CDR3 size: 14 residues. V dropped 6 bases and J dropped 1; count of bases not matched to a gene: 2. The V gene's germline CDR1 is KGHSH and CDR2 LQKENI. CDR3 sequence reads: CASSSGGVSYEQYF. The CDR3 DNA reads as TGTGCCAGCTCTAGCGGGGGGGTTTCCTACGAGCAGTACTTC.

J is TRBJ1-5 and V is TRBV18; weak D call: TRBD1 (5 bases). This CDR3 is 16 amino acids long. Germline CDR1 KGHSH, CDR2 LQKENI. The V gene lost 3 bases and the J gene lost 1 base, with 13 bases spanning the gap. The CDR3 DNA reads TGTGCCAGCTCACCGGGGACGGGGGGAAGCAATCAGCCCCAGCATTTT. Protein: CASSPGTGGSNQPQHF.

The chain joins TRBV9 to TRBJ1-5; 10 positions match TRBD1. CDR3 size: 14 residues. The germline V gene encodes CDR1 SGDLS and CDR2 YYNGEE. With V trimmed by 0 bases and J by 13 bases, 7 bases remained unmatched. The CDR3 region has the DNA TGTGCCAGCAGCGTAGGACAGGGGGCGGGACTACAGCATTTT. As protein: CASSVGQGAGLQHF. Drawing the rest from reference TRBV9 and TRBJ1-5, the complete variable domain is DSGVTQTPKHLITATGQRVTLRCSPRSGDLSVYWYQQSLDQGLQFLIQYYNGEERAKGNILERFSAQQFPDLHSELNLSSLELGDSALYFCASSVGQGAGLQHFGDGTRLSIL.

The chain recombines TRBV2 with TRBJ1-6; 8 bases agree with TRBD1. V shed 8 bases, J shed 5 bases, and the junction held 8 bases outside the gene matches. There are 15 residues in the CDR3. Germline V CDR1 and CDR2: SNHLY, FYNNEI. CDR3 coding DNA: TGTGCCAGCCGAGGGGACAGGAATGATAATTCACCCCTCCACTTT. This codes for CASRGDRNDNSPLHF.

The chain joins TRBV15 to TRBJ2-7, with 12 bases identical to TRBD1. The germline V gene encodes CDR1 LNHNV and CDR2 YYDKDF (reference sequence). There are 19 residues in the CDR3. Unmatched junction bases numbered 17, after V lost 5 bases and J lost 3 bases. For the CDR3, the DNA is TGTGCCACCAGCGGTGTAGCCGGGACAGGGGGCGAGAAAAGCTACGAGCAGTACTTC. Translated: CATSGVAGTGGEKSYEQYF.

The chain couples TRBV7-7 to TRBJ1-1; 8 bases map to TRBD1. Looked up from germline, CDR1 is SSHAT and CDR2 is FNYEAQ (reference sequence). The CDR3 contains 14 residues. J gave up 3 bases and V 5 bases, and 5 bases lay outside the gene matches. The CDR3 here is CASSPGGVDTEAFF. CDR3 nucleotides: TGTGCCAGCAGCCCAGGGGGCGTGGACACTGAAGCTTTCTTT.

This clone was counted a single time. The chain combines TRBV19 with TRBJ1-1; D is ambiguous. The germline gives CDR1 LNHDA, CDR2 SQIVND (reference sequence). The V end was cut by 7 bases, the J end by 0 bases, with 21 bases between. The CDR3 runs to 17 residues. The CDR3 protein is CASISLRSGLMNTEAFF. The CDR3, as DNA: TGTGCCAGTATCTCCCTCCGATCCGGACTCATGAACACTGAAGCTTTCTTT. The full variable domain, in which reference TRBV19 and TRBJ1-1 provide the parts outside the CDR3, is DGGITQSPKYLFRKEGQNVTLSCEQNLNHDAMYWYRQDPGQGLRLIYYSQIVNDFQKGDIAEGYSVSREKKESFPLTVTSAQKNPTAFYLCASISLRSGLMNTEAFFGQGTRLTVV.

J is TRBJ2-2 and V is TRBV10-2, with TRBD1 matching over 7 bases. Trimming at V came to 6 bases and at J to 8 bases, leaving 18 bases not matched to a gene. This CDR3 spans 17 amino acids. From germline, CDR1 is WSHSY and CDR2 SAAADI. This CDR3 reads CASSDRDRAFSAGELFF. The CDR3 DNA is TGCGCCAGCAGCGACCGGGACAGAGCCTTTTCAGCTGGGGAGCTGTTTTTT.

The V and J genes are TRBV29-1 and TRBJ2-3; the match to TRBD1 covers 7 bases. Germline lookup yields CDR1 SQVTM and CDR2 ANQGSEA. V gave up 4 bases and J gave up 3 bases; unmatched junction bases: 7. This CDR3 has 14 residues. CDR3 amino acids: CSVVNRGKTDTQYF. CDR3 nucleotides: TGCAGCGTTGTCAACAGGGGAAAGACAGATACGCAGTATTTT.

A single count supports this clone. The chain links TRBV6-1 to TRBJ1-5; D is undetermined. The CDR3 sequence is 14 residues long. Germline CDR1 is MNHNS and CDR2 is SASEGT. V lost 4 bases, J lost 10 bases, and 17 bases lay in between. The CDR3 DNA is TGTGCCAGCAGTGTGCCCCATCCGGTGGGACCCCAGCATTTT. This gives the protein CASSVPHPVGPQHF.

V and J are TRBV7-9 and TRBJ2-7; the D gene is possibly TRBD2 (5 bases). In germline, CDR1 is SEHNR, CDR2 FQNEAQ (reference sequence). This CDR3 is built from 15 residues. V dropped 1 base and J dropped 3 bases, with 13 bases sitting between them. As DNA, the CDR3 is TGTGCCAGCAGCTTAGATGCCCCCGGGGACTACGAGCAGTACTTC. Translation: CASSLDAPGDYEQYF.

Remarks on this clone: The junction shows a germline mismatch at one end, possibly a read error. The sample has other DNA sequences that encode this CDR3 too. The CDR3 loop reads CASRNQQGQQFF. The DNA for the CDR3 is TGCGCCAGCAGAAACCAACAGGGACAGCAGTTCTTC. V and J are TRBV6-1 and TRBJ2-1, with D perhaps TRBD1 (6 bases). CDR3 length: 12 amino acids. The germline CDR1 and CDR2 sequences are MNHNS and SASEGT.

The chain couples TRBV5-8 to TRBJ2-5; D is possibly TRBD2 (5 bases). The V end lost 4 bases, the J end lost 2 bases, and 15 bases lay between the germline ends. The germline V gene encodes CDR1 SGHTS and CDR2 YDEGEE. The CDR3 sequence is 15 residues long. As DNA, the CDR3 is TGTGCCAGCAGCAACGGGAACAGCCTTCAAGAGACCCAGTACTTC. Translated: CASSNGNSLQETQYF.

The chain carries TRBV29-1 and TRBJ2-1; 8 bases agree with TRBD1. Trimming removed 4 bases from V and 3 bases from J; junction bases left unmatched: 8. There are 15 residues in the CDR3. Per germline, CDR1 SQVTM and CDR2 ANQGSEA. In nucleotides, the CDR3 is TGCAGCGTTGCAGAGACAGGGGCCATCTACAATGAGCAGTTCTTC. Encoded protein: CSVAETGAIYNEQFF.

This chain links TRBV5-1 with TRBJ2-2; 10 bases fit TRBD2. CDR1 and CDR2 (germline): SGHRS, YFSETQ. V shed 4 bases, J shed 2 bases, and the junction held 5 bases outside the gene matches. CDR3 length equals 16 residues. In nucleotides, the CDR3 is TGCGCCAGCAGCCCCGGACTAGCGGCTAACACCGGGGAGCTGTTTTTT. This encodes CASSPGLAANTGELFF.

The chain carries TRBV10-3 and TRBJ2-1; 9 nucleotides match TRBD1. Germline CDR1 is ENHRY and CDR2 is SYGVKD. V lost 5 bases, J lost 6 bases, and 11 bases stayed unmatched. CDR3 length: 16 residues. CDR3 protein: CAISPSGTGQGNEQFF. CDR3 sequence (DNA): TGTGCCATCAGTCCCTCCGGGACAGGGCAGGGCAATGAGCAGTTCTTC.

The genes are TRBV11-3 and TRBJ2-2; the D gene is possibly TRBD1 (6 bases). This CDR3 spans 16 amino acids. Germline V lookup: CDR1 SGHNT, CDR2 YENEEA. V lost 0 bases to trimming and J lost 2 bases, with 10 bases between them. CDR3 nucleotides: TGTGCCAGCAGCTTAGAGCTGGGGGCTAACACCGGGGAGCTGTTTTTT. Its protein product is CASSLELGANTGELFF.

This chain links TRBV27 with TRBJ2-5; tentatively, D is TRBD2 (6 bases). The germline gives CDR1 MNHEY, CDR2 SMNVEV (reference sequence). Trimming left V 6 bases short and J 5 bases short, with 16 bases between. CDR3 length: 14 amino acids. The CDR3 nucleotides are TGTGCCAGCAGGGAGGTCCTAGCGTGGGAGACCCAGTACTTC. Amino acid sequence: CASREVLAWETQYF.